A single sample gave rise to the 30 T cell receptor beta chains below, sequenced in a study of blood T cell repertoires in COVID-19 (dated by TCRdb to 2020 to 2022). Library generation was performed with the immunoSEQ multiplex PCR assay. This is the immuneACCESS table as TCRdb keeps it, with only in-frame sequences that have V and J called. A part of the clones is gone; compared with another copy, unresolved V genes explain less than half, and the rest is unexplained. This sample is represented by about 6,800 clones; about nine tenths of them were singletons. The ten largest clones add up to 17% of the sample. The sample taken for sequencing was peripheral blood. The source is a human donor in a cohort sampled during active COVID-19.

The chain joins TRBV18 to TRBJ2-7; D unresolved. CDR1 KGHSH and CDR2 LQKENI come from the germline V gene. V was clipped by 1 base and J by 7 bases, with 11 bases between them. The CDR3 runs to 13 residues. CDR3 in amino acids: CASSPQKMTEQYF. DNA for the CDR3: TGTGCCAGCTCACCACAGAAAATGACAGAGCAGTACTTC.

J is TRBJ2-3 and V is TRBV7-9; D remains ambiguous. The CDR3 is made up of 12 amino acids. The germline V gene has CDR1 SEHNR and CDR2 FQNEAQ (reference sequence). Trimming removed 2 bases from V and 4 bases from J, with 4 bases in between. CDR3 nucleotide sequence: TGTGCCAGCAGCTTAATCTCAGATACGCAGTATTTT. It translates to CASSLISDTQYF.

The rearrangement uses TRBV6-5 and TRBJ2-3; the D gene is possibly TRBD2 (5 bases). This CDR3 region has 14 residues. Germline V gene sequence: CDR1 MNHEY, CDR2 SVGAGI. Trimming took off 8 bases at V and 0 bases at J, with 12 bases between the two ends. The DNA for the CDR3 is TGTGCCAGCCGCAGGACGGGGAGCACAGATACGCAGTATTTT. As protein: CASRRTGSTDTQYF.

CDR3: CASSLALGPETQYF. For the CDR3, the DNA is TGCGCCAGCAGCTTGGCCCTAGGTCCAGAGACCCAGTACTTC. This chain links TRBV5-1 with TRBJ2-5; no clear D gene. This CDR3 is built from 14 residues. Germline-derived CDR1 and CDR2 are SGHRS and YFSETQ. Trimming shortened V by 0 bases and J by 4 bases, and 10 bases separated the two germline ends.

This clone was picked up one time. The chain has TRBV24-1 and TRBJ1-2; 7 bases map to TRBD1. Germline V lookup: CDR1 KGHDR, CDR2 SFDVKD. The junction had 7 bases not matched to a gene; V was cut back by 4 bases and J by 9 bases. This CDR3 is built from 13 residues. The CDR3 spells CATSDAGTESYTF. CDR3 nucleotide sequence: TGTGCCACCAGTGACGCCGGGACAGAAAGCTACACCTTC.

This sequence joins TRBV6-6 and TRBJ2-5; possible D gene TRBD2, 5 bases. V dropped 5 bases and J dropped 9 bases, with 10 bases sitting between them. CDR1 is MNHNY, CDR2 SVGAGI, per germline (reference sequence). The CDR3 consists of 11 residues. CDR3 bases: TGTGCCAGCAGTACCGGGGAGCCCCAGTACTTC. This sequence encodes CASSTGEPQYF.

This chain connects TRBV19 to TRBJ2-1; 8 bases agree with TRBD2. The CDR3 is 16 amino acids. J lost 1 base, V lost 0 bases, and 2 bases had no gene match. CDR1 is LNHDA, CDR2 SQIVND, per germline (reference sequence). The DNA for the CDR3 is TGTGCCAGTAGTATAGATCGGGGGGGGTCCTACAATGAGCAGTTCTTC. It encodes CASSIDRGGSYNEQFF.

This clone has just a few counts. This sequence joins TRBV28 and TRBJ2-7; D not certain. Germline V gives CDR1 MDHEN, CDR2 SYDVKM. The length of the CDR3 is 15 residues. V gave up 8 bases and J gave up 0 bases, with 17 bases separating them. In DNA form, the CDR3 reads TGTGCCAGCGGTCACCGAGAGTCGAGCTCCTACGAGCAGTACTTC. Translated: CASGHRESSSYEQYF.

The CDR3 region has the DNA TGTGCCAGCAGCTTGGTCGGGACAGGCAATCAGCCCCAGCATTTT. Translating gives CASSLVGTGNQPQHF. The chain links TRBV5-8 to TRBJ1-5; 7 bases line up with TRBD1. The CDR3 consists of 15 residues. Trimming at V came to 0 bases and at J to 2 bases, leaving 2 bases not matched to a gene. Germline V gene lookup returns CDR1 SGHTS and CDR2 YDEGEE.

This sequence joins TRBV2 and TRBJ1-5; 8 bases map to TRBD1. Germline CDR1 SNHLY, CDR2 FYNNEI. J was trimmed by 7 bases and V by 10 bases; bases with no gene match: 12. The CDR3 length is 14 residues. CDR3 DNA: TGTGCCACCCAAGCAGACAGGGGCCTACAGCCCCAGCATTTT. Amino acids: CATQADRGLQPQHF.

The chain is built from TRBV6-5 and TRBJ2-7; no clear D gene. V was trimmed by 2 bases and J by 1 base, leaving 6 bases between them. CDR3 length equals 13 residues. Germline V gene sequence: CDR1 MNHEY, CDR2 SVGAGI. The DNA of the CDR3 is TGTGCCAGCAGTTACAGCCTATCCTACGAGCAGTACTTC. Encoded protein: CASSYSLSYEQYF.

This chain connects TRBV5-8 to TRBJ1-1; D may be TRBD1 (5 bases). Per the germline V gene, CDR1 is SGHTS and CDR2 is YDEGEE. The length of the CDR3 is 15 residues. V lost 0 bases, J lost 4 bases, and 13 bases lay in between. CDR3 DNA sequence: TGTGCCAGCAGCTTGGTTGTAGGGGTACGCACTGAAGCTTTCTTT. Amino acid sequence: CASSLVVGVRTEAFF.

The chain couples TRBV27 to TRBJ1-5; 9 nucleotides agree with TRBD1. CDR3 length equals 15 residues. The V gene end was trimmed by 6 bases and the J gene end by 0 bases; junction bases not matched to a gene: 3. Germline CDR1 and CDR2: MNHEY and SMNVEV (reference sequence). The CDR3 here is CASRDRGGSNQPQHF. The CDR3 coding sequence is TGTGCCAGCAGGGACAGGGGTGGTAGCAATCAGCCCCAGCATTTT.

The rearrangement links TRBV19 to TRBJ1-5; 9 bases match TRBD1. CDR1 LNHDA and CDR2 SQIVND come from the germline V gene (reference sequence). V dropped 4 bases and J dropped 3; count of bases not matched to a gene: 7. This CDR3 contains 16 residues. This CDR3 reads CASSTSGTGHNQPQHF. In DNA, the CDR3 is TGTGCCAGTAGTACTTCAGGGACAGGGCACAATCAGCCCCAGCATTTT.

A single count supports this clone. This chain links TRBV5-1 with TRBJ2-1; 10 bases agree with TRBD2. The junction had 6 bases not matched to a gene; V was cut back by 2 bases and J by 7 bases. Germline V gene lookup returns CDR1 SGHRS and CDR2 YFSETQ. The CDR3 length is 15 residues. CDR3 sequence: CASSFQLAGSNEQFF. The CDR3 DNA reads TGCGCCAGCAGCTTTCAACTAGCGGGGAGTAATGAGCAGTTCTTC.

The CDR3 is CASSPRSDSPLHF. The CDR3 DNA sequence: TGTGCCAGCAGTCCCCGGTCGGATTCACCCCTCCACTTT. The chain uses TRBV6-5 and TRBJ1-6; D gene uncertain. CDR1 and CDR2 from the germline V gene are MNHEY and SVGAGI. V was shortened by 5 bases and J by 8 bases, with 10 bases between the two germline ends. This CDR3 region has 13 residues.

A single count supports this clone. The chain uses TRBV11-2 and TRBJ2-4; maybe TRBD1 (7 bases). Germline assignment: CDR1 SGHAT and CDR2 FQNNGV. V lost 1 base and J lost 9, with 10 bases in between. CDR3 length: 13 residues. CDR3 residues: CASSLVQGGIQYF. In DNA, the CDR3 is TGTGCCAGCAGCTTAGTTCAGGGGGGCATTCAGTACTTC.

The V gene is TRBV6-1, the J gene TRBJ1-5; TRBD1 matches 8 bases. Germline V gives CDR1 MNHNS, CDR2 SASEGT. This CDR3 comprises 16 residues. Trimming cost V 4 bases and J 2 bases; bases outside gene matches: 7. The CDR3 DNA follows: TGTGCCAGCAGTGTCACACAGGGGGGAGGCAATCAGCCCCAGCATTTT. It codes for CASSVTQGGGNQPQHF.

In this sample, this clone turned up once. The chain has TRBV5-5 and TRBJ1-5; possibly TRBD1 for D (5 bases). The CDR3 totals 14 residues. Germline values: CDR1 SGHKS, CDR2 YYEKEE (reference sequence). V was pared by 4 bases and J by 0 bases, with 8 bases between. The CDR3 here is CASSQGDSNQPQHF. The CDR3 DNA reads TGTGCCAGCAGCCAGGGCGATAGCAATCAGCCCCAGCATTTT.

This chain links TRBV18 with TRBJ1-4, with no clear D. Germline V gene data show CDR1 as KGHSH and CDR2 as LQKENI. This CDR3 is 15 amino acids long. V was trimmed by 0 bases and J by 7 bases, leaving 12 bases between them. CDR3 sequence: CASSPPSSSGEKLFF. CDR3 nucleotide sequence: TGTGCCAGCTCACCACCTTCCTCGTCGGGTGAAAAACTGTTTTTT. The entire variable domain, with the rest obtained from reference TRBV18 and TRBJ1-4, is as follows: NAGVMQNPRHLVRRRGQEARLRCSPMKGHSHVYWYRQLPEEGLKFMVYLQKENIIDESGMPKERFSAEFPKEGPSILRIQQVVRGDSAAYFCASSPPSSSGEKLFFGSGTQLSVL.

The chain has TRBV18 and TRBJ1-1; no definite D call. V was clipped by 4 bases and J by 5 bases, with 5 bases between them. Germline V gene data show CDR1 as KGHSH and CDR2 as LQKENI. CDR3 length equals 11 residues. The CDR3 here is CASSQSTEAFF. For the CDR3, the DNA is TGTGCCAGCTCACAGAGTACTGAAGCTTTCTTT.

CDR3 region: CASSQATAGGEGDTQYF. The CDR3 nucleotides are TGCGCCAGCAGCCAAGCCACCGCTGGAGGGGAGGGGGATACGCAGTATTTT. The J gene is TRBJ2-3, the V gene TRBV4-3; 7 positions match TRBD2. There are 17 residues in the CDR3. V shed 1 base, J shed 6 bases, and the junction held 13 bases outside the gene matches. Germline values: CDR1 LGHNA, CDR2 YSLEER.

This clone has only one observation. CDR3 sequence: CAWGRDRGRPEAFF. DNA for the CDR3: TGTGCCTGGGGCCGGGACAGGGGGAGGCCTGAAGCTTTCTTT. The rearrangement links TRBV30 to TRBJ1-1; 11 nucleotides agree with TRBD1. CDR3 size: 14 residues. CDR1 is GTSNPN, CDR2 SVGIG, per germline (reference sequence). Germline trimming cut 5 bases from V and 6 bases from J; bases unmatched to any gene: 8.

CDR3 sequence reads: CASSLAGVSNEQFF. DNA for the CDR3: TGTGCCAGCAGCTTGGCAGGGGTTTCCAATGAGCAGTTCTTC. The V call is TRBV11-2, the J call TRBJ2-1; D might be TRBD1 (6 bases). Germline CDR1 SGHAT, CDR2 FQNNGV. The CDR3 has 14 residues. Trimming stripped 3 bases from V and 6 bases from J, with 12 bases between.

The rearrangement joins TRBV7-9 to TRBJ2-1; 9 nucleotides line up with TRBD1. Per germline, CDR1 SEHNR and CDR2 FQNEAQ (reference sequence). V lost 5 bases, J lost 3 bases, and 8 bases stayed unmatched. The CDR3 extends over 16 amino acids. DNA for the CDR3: TGTGCCAGCAGCCGGGGACAGGGTAATTACTACAATGAGCAGTTCTTC. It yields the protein CASSRGQGNYYNEQFF.

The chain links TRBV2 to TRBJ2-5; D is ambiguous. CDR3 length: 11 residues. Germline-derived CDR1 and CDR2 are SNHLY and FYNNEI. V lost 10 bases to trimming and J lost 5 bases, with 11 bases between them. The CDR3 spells CATKFQETQYF. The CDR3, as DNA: TGTGCCACCAAATTTCAGGAGACCCAGTACTTC. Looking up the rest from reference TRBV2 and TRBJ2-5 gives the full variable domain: EPEVTQTPSHQVTQMGQEVILRCVPISNHLYFYWYRQILGQKVEFLVSFYNNEISEKSEIFDDQFSVERPDGSNFTLKIRSTKLEDSAMYFCATKFQETQYFGPGTRLLVL.

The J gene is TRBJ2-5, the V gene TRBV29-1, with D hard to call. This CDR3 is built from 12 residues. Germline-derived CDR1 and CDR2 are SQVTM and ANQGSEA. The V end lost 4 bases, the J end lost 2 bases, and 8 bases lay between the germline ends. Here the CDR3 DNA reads TGCAGCGTTGGGGCGTTACAAGAGACCCAGTACTTC. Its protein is CSVGALQETQYF.

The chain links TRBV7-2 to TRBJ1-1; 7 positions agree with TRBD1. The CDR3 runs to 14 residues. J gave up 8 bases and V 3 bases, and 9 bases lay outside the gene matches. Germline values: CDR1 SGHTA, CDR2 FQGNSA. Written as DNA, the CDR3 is TGTGCCAGCAGCTTCCCCGGGACAGCCCTCGAAGCTTTCTTT. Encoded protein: CASSFPGTALEAFF.

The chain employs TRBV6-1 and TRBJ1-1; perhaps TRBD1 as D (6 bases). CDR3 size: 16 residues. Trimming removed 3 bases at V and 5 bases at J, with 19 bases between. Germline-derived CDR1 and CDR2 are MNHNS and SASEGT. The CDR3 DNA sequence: TGTGCCAGCAGTGATAAGAAACAGGGCCCGGGGACTGAAGCTTTCTTT. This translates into CASSDKKQGPGTEAFF.

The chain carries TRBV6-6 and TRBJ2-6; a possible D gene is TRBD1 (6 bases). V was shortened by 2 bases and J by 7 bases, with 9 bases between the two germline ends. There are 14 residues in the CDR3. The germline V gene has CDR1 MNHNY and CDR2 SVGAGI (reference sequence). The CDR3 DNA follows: TGTGCCAGCAGTTACCCCGGGACAGCCAACGTCCTGACTTTC. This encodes CASSYPGTANVLTF.